What follows are 21 T cell receptor beta chains derived from one specimen sequenced in a study of blood T cells in healthy people across ages. Primed by a sample-barcoded 5' primer and a J-beta primer mix, a second PCR proceeded for about 6 to 11 cycles. In TCRdb, the 5' RACE reads were re-called with MiXCR into one record per CDR3 protein. The sample consists of hundreds of thousands of distinct CDR3 sequences, over 45% of them appearing once. Material for sequencing was blood. These TCRs come from an older woman in good health.

V usage is TRBV28 and J usage is TRBJ2-5; 7 nucleotides line up with TRBD1. Looked up from germline, CDR1 is MDHEN and CDR2 is SYDVKM. V shed 6 bases, J shed 7 bases, and the junction held 11 bases outside the gene matches. The CDR3 spans 14 residues. This chain's CDR3 is CASRGTGDGATQYF. The CDR3 nucleotides are TGTGCCAGCAGGGGCACAGGGGACGGTGCGACCCAGTACTTC.

Here the CDR3 DNA reads TGTGCCAGCTCGCGGGGAGAAAGGAAGACCCAGTACTTC. Its translation: CASSRGERKTQYF. The chain combines TRBV7-9 with TRBJ2-5; a possible D gene is TRBD2 (6 bases). The CDR3 totals 13 residues. V was shortened by 8 bases and J by 6 bases, with 16 bases between the two germline ends. From germline, CDR1 is SEHNR and CDR2 FQNEAQ (reference sequence).

The sample holds a few counts of this clonotype. This chain uses TRBV3-1 with TRBJ2-7; D is unresolved. The CDR3 has 12 amino acids. Trimming took off 5 bases at V and 3 bases at J, with 8 bases between the two ends. CDR1 LGHDT and CDR2 YNNKEL come from the germline V gene (reference sequence). This CDR3 reads CASSIADYEQYF. DNA of the CDR3: TGTGCCAGCAGCATCGCCGACTACGAGCAGTACTTC.

This chain joins TRBV20-1 and TRBJ2-3; D unclear. Germline values: CDR1 DFQATT, CDR2 SNEGSKA (reference sequence). V was cut by 6 bases and J by 3 bases, with 13 bases left in between. This CDR3 is built from 13 residues. The CDR3 region is CSARAYQTDTQYF. The CDR3 coding sequence is TGCAGTGCCCGCGCCTACCAGACAGATACGCAGTATTTT.

As DNA, the CDR3 is TGTGCCAGCGACAAAACAGAAAACTATGGCTACACCTTC. Residues: CASDKTENYGYTF. This rearrangement joins TRBV18 to TRBJ1-2; the D is unclear. The CDR3 length is 13 residues. Trimming removed 8 bases from V and 2 bases from J, with 12 bases in between. The germline V gene encodes CDR1 KGHSH and CDR2 LQKENI.

The V gene is TRBV7-8, the J gene TRBJ2-7, with unresolved D. The CDR3 has 11 amino acids. The germline gives CDR1 SGHVS, CDR2 FQNEAQ. Trimming cost V 4 bases and J 9 bases, with 10 bases left between them. The CDR3 is CASSSEVGQYF. CDR3 nucleotide sequence: TGTGCCAGCAGCTCGGAAGTCGGGCAGTACTTC. Full variable domain (rest looked up from reference TRBV7-8 and TRBJ2-7): GAGVSQSPRYKVAKRGQDVALRCDPISGHVSLFWYQQALGQGPEFLTYFQNEAQLDKSGLPSDRFFAERPEGSVSTLKIQRTQQEDSAVYLCASSSEVGQYFGPGTRLTVT.

Comment on this clonotype: The junction and the germline gene differ at one end; a read error may be behind it. This rearrangement joins TRBV10-3 to TRBJ2-5; no reliable D call. Germline-derived CDR1 and CDR2 are ENHRY and SYGVKD. This CDR3 has 14 amino acids. This CDR3 is CAISEATQQETQYF. CDR3 nucleotide sequence: TGCGCCATCAGTGAGGCAACTCAACAAGAGACCCAGTACTTC.

J is TRBJ1-6 and V is TRBV2; D is undetermined. CDR3 size: 12 residues. CDR1 is SNHLY, CDR2 FYNNEI, per germline. With 5 bases removed from V and 9 bases from J, the gap between germline ends came to 8 bases. The CDR3 DNA sequence: TGTGCCAGCAGTACTGGGCCTTCACCCCTCCACTTT. It codes for CASSTGPSPLHF.

A remark on this clonotype: The junction does not match germline at one end; this may be a read error. The chain carries TRBV27 and TRBJ2-1; a possible D gene is TRBD1 (5 bases). CDR1 and CDR2 from the germline V gene are MNHEY and SMNVEV (reference sequence). The CDR3 length is 16 residues. The CDR3 sequence: CAGSIRAGNTYNEQFF. CDR3 in DNA: TGTGCCGGCAGTATCCGCGCAGGGAATACATACAATGAGCAGTTCTTC.

The chain is built from TRBV6-5 and TRBJ1-2, with D possibly matching TRBD1 (6 bases). The germline V gene encodes CDR1 MNHEY and CDR2 SVGAGI. The V and J ends lost 0 bases and 4 bases respectively, with 9 bases between them. The CDR3 has 14 residues. The DNA for the CDR3 is TGTGCCAGCAGTTACTCGGGGGCAGGCTATGGCTACACCTTC. Amino acids: CASSYSGAGYGYTF.

This clonotype occurred once. With a much larger clone just one base away, this may be a read error. The chain combines TRBV7-8 with TRBJ2-7; D possibly corresponds to TRBD2 (6 bases). V was shortened by 8 bases and J by 5 bases, with 16 bases between the two germline ends. Per the germline V gene, CDR1 is SGHVS and CDR2 is FQNEAQ. CDR3 length: 13 residues. CDR3 region: CASLNGGFDEQYF. The CDR3 DNA is TGTGCCAGCTTGAACGGGGGTTTCGACGAGCAGTACTTC.

The chain has TRBV21-1 and TRBJ1-5; TRBD1 reflects the table's D call only, with no check against the DNA. TRBV21-1 is shown as a pseudogene. The CDR3 consists of 17 residues. The CDR3, as DNA: TGTGCCAGCAGCAGTACAGGGGGCTTTTATAGCAATCAGCCCCAGCATTTT. Encoded protein: CASSSTGGFYSNQPQHF.

Comments on this clonotype: This may stem from a read error, because a much larger clone lies one nucleotide away. The chain couples TRBV29-1 to TRBJ1-2; D call uncertain. Trimming shortened V by 7 bases and J by 0 bases, and 15 bases separated the two germline ends. CDR1 is SQVTM and CDR2 is ANQGSEA in the germline V gene. The CDR3 contains 14 residues. CDR3: CSAEIYSANYGYTF. The CDR3 DNA reads as TGCAGCGCTGAGATCTACAGCGCTAACTATGGCTACACCTTC.

This sequence joins TRBV7-9 and TRBJ2-1, with D possibly TRBD2 on 6 matching bases. This CDR3 has 14 residues. Trimming shortened V by 1 base and J by 3 bases, and 7 bases separated the two germline ends. CDR1 is SEHNR, CDR2 FQNEAQ, per germline (reference sequence). In DNA, the CDR3 is TGTGCCAGCAGCTTAGATAGCGGCTACAATGAGCAGTTCTTC. Translated, it gives CASSLDSGYNEQFF.

The chain recombines TRBV20-1 with TRBJ1-2; D is uncertain. This CDR3 has 11 residues. Trimming stripped 1 base from V and 5 bases from J, with 5 bases between. The germline V gene encodes CDR1 DFQATT and CDR2 SNEGSKA (reference sequence). CDR3 DNA: TGCAGTGCTAGAGGCATATATGGCTACACCTTC. Its translation: CSARGIYGYTF.

The gene calls are TRBV7-2 and TRBJ1-2; 9 bases agree with TRBD1. This CDR3 has 14 residues. V lost 5 bases to trimming and J lost 8 bases; unmatched junction nucleotides: 9. CDR1 and CDR2 from the germline V gene are SGHTA and FQGNSA. The CDR3 is CASSPGQGRKGYTF. The DNA of the CDR3 is TGTGCCAGCAGCCCGGGACAGGGAAGGAAGGGCTACACCTTC. Supplemented by reference TRBV7-2 and TRBJ1-2, the full variable domain reads GAGVSQSPSNKVTEKGKDVELRCDPISGHTALYWYRQSLGQGLEFLIYFQGNSAPDKSGLPSDRFSAERTGGSVSTLTIQRTQQEDSAVYLCASSPGQGRKGYTFGSGTRLTVV.

Of note for this clonotype: A clone one base away is much larger, so this may be a read error. The chain couples TRBV10-3 to TRBJ2-5; possibly TRBD2 for D (6 bases). V was pared by 4 bases and J by 11 bases, with 14 bases between. Germline V gene lookup returns CDR1 ENHRY and CDR2 SYGVKD. CDR3 length: 12 residues. Here the CDR3 reads CAISGGWGEQYF. DNA of the CDR3: TGTGCCATCAGTGGGGGGTGGGGGGAGCAGTACTTC.

Comments on this clonotype: Sequence at one end of the junction differs from germline and may be a read error. The V and J genes are TRBV12-3 or TRBV12-4 and TRBJ2-7; tentatively, D is TRBD1 (6 bases). The CDR3 sequence is 12 residues long. The CDR3 bases are TGTGTCAGCAGCCTGACAGGATACGAGCAGTACTTC. Its translation is CVSSLTGYEQYF.

The chain is built from TRBV5-1 and TRBJ2-2, with D possibly TRBD1 on 6 matching bases. Germline assignment: CDR1 SGHRS and CDR2 YFSETQ. The CDR3 has 15 amino acids. V lost 5 bases, J lost 3 bases, and 14 bases lay in between. CDR3: CASRALAGDTGELFF. In DNA form, the CDR3 reads TGCGCCAGCAGGGCCCTGGCAGGGGACACCGGGGAGCTGTTTTTT.

The chain has TRBV28 and TRBJ2-7; D assignment may be TRBD1 or TRBD2 (5 bases each). This CDR3 comprises 15 residues. V was pared by 3 bases and J by 4 bases, with 16 bases between. The germline V gene has CDR1 MDHEN and CDR2 SYDVKM. The CDR3 bases are TGTGCCAGCAGTTTCGGGGACGGACGGAGTTACGAGCAGTACTTC. Translating gives CASSFGDGRSYEQYF.

In its sample, this clonotype was seen a few times. The chain employs TRBV7-2 and TRBJ1-2; 7 bases map to TRBD1. V gave up 0 bases and J gave up 3 bases; unmatched junction bases: 4. CDR1 and CDR2 from the germline V gene are SGHTA and FQGNSA. This CDR3 has 15 amino acids. This CDR3 reads CASSLAGTEDYGYTF. CDR3 nucleotides: TGTGCCAGCAGCTTAGCCGGGACAGAAGACTATGGCTACACCTTC. Drawing the rest from reference TRBV7-2 and TRBJ1-2, the complete variable domain is GAGVSQSPSNKVTEKGKDVELRCDPISGHTALYWYRQSLGQGLEFLIYFQGNSAPDKSGLPSDRFSAERTGGSVSTLTIQRTQQEDSAVYLCASSLAGTEDYGYTFGSGTRLTVV.